The rows below give T cell receptor beta chains drawn from one sample of a study of regulatory T cells in long-lasting Graves disease. TCRdb re-derived calls from the multiplex PCR reads in MiXCR, one entry per CDR3 protein. The data contain some 450,000 distinct CDR3 sequences, less than 20% of them singletons. A further study also used this sample, focusing on T cells in Graves' hyperthyroidism and ophthalmopathy.

The sequenced sample was peripheral blood mononuclear cells (PBMCs), obtained at new diagnosis, from a patient treated with antithyroid drugs. The receptors were sampled from a woman younger than 45 with Graves disease. Each CDR3 is given with its conserved first and last residue. A D gene is named only where the DNA matches it firmly. Size tells how often a clone was seen (once, few, many) or the class of an expanded clone, and some rows leave it out.

>TRBV5-1|many|NA|TRBJ2-5
TGTGCCAGCAGCTTGAGGAAAGAGACCCAGTACTTC
CASSLRKETQYF
>TRBV3-1|NA|NA|TRBJ2-1
TGTGCCAGCAGCCAAGCTGTAGGCAGTGAGCAGTTCTTC
CASSQAVGSEQFF
>TRBV12-3/TRBV12-4|NA|NA|TRBJ2-7
TGTGCCAGCAGTTTAACAGGGGTGGGGGGGGACGAGCAGTACTTC
CASSLTGVGGDEQYF
>TRBV7-2|few|TRBD2|TRBJ2-7
TGTGCCAGCAGCCTAGGGGGGTCTAGCGGGCGTAAGACCTCCTACGAGCAGTACTTC
CASSLGGSSGRKTSYEQYF
>TRBV12-3/TRBV12-4|NA|NA|TRBJ2-3
TGTGCCAGCAGTTTATGGGACACAGATACGCAGTATTTT
CASSLWDTDTQYF
>TRBV9|NA|TRBD1|TRBJ2-1
TGTGCCAGCAGCGTAGGCGGGACAGGGGTATACAATGAGCAGTTCTTC
CASSVGGTGVYNEQFF
>TRBV28|many|NA|TRBJ2-4
TGTGCCAGCAGTGATGTAGGGGAGAATATCGGTAACATTCAGTACTTC
CASSDVGENIGNIQYF
>TRBV6-1|many|TRBD2|TRBJ2-3
TGTGCCAGCAGGATAGCGGGAGGGACAGATACGCAGTATTTT
CASRIAGGTDTQYF
>TRBV28|NA|TRBD2|TRBJ2-7
TGTGCCAGCAGTGGTGGAGCTAGCGGGGGAACCTCCTACGAGCAGTACTTC
CASSGGASGGTSYEQYF
>TRBV6-2/TRBV6-3|few|NA|TRBJ2-1
TGTGCCAGCAGTTACTCAGGGGGAGCTGGTAGTAATGAGCAGTTCTTC
CASSYSGGAGSNEQFF
>TRBV15|few|TRBD2|TRBJ2-5
TGTGCCACCAGCATTTGGGCTAGCGGGAGAGAGACCCAGTACTTC
CATSIWASGRETQYF
>TRBV5-1|many|NA|TRBJ2-2
TGCGCCAGCAGCTTTCAGGGGCCATCTAGCGGGGAGCTGTTTTTT
CASSFQGPSSGELFF
>TRBV18|many|NA|TRBJ1-1
TGTGCCAGCTTCAGGGAAAGAGGGATGAACACTGAAGCTTTCTTT
CASFRERGMNTEAFF
>TRBV20-1|many|TRBD2|TRBJ2-7
TGCAGTGCTGAGCGGGAGGGCAGGTACGAGCAGTACTTC
CSAEREGRYEQYF
>TRBV4-1|few|NA|TRBJ1-2
TGCGCCAGCAGCCTGGAAGACGATTACTATGGCTACACCTTC
CASSLEDDYYGYTF
>TRBV4-1|NA|NA|TRBJ2-1
TGCGCCAGCAGCCCTAGTACTAGTATTATTTACAATGAGCAGTTCTTC
CASSPSTSIIYNEQFF
>TRBV2|many|NA|TRBJ2-7
TGTGCCAGCAGTGAAGGAGGCTCCTACGAGCAGTACTTC
CASSEGGSYEQYF
>TRBV6-4|NA|NA|TRBJ2-3
TGTGCCAGCCCGGTGGAAACAGATACGCAGTATTTT
CASPVETDTQYF
>TRBV7-9|many|TRBD2|TRBJ2-1
TGTGCCAGCCCAGGAGCGGGGAGTATTGGTGAGCAGTTCTTC
CASPGAGSIGEQFF
>TRBV7-9|many|NA|TRBJ1-4
TGTGCCAGCAGCTTAGCCCAGAAACCTAATGAAAAACTGTTTTTT
CASSLAQKPNEKLFF
>TRBV12-3/TRBV12-4|many|TRBD2|TRBJ2-2
TGTGCCCGAGGCGGGACTAGCGGGAAAGCCGGGGAGCTGTTTTTT
CARGGTSGKAGELFF
>TRBV6-2/TRBV6-3|few|NA|TRBJ2-3
TGTGCCAGCAGTTACTATGGGGAGTCCACAGATACGCAGTATTTT
CASSYYGESTDTQYF
>TRBV29-1|NA|NA|TRBJ1-3
TGCAGCGTTCTGAGTAGCTCTGGAAACACCATATATTTT
CSVLSSSGNTIYF
>TRBV6-2/TRBV6-3|many|NA|TRBJ2-3
TGTGCCAGCAGGAGGTACAATAAAGGCACAGATACGCAGTATTTT
CASRRYNKGTDTQYF
>TRBV5-1|few|TRBD2|TRBJ2-3
TGCGCCAGCAGCTTACCCCAGCGGGAGAGCACAGATACGCAGTATTTT
CASSLPQRESTDTQYF
>TRBV28|many|NA|TRBJ2-7
TGTGCCAGCAGTTTAGGGAAGGGGATCTCCTACGAGCAGTACTTC
CASSLGKGISYEQYF
>TRBV3-1|many|NA|TRBJ1-1
TGTGCCAGCAGCCAAGGGCCCCGACTACGAGGGGACACTGAAGCTTTCTTT
CASSQGPRLRGDTEAFF
>TRBV10-2|many|NA|TRBJ1-1
TGCGCCAGCAGTGAGTCTACGTACACTGAAGCTTTCTTT
CASSESTYTEAFF
>TRBV19|NA|TRBD1|TRBJ2-1
TGTGCCAGTAGTATCGCTGGACAGGGGGCCGGCAATGAGCAGTTCTTC
CASSIAGQGAGNEQFF
>TRBV4-1|many|NA|TRBJ2-7
TGCGCCAGCAGCCACCGGGGCGGGGAGCAGTACTTC
CASSHRGGEQYF
>TRBV27|many|NA|TRBJ2-3
TGTGCCAGCAGACAGACTAGCACAGATACGCAGTATTTT
CASRQTSTDTQYF
>TRBV4-1|NA|NA|TRBJ2-1
TGCGCCAGCCACGACTCAGGAGGATTGAGGTACAATGAGCAGTTCTTC
CASHDSGGLRYNEQFF
>TRBV24-1|NA|TRBD1|TRBJ1-1
TGTGCCACCAGTGGCGGGACAGGGAACACTGAAGCTTTCTTT
CATSGGTGNTEAFF
>TRBV12-3/TRBV12-4|NA|TRBD2|TRBJ2-2
TGTGCCAGCAGTTTAACGGGACTAGGATTTATCGGGGAGCTGTTTTTT
CASSLTGLGFIGELFF
>TRBV10-3|many|NA|TRBJ2-1
TGTGCCATCAGTTATAGTAAAGGGGACGCAACCTACAATGAGCAGTTCTTC
CAISYSKGDATYNEQFF
>TRBV9|few|NA|TRBJ2-1
TGTGCCAGCAGCGTAGTGGGGGCAGGACTTGGCAATGAGCAGTTCTTC
CASSVVGAGLGNEQFF
>TRBV28|once|TRBD1|TRBJ1-2
TGTGCCAGCAGCCTCTACCGACAGGGTAGTGGCGGCTACACCTTC
CASSLYRQGSGGYTF
>TRBV7-2|many|TRBD2|TRBJ2-3
TGTGCCAGCAGCTTATTGGGTGGACTAGCGGCCACAGATACGCAGTATTTT
CASSLLGGLAATDTQYF
>TRBV29-1|many|NA|TRBJ1-1
TGCAGCGTGGGTGGAATAGGGAGGTACACTGAAGCTTTCTTT
CSVGGIGRYTEAFF
>TRBV28|many|NA|TRBJ1-1
TGTGCCAGCAAGAACAGGGAGAACACTGAAGCTTTCTTT
CASKNRENTEAFF
>TRBV27|many|TRBD2|TRBJ2-3
TGTGCCAGCAGCGGGGGGGGGACGCAGTATTTT
CASSGGGTQYF
>TRBV12-3/TRBV12-4|few|NA|TRBJ2-3
TGTGCCAGCAGACCGACTGGGTCCCGGCGGGGCACAGATACGCAGTATTTT
CASRPTGSRRGTDTQYF
>TRBV7-2|many|NA|TRBJ2-1
TGTGCCAGCAGCTTCCAAAACCCCCGAGTGGGAGGCAATGAGCAGTTCTTC
CASSFQNPRVGGNEQFF
>TRBV6-1|many|NA|TRBJ2-5
TGTGCCAGCAGTGAGGGCAGGGGCCTGGAGACCCAGTACTTC
CASSEGRGLETQYF
>TRBV29-1|many|NA|TRBJ1-1
TGCAGCGTTGAGGGACAAAGGCGGAGCACTGAAGCTTTCTTT
CSVEGQRRSTEAFF
>TRBV20-1|NA|TRBD2|TRBJ2-3
TGCAGTGCCGACCCGGCGGGAGAGAGCACAGATACGCAGTATTTT
CSADPAGESTDTQYF
>TRBV20-1|few|NA|TRBJ1-5
TGCAGTGCTAGCCTAGGTCAGCCCCAGCATTTT
CSASLGQPQHF
>TRBV19|few|NA|TRBJ1-2
TGTGCCAGTAGTATCGGTGTCCTTCTCTATGGCTACACCTTC
CASSIGVLLYGYTF
>TRBV27|few|TRBD1|TRBJ2-2
TGTGCCAGCAGCCCTACAGGGGGGACCAACACCGGGGAGCTGTTTTTT
CASSPTGGTNTGELFF
>TRBV15|few|TRBD2|TRBJ2-4
TGTGCCACCAGCGGAGGGAGGGCAATAGCCAAAAACATTCAGTACTTC
CATSGGRAIAKNIQYF
>TRBV18|few|NA|TRBJ2-1
TGTGCCAGCTCGGTGAGCGGAAGGGCCAAGGACAATGAGCGGTTCTTC
CASSVSGRAKDNERFF
>TRBV30|many|NA|TRBJ1-5
TGTGCCTGGAGTCTGGGCATTAGCAATCAGCCCCAGCATTTT
CAWSLGISNQPQHF
>TRBV12-3/TRBV12-4|many|NA|TRBJ2-1
TGTGCCAGCAGTTTTAGCGGAGCTAATGAGCAGTTCTTC
CASSFSGANEQFF